This T cell receptor beta chain is from a study of shared clonotypes between healthy human individuals. Overall study results and limits: Clonotypes shared by all four sorted-subset donors had higher generation probabilities than non-shared clonotypes.

The assay was immunoSEQ multiplex PCR, and TCRdb's table has in-frame clones only and misses some. The repertoire holds about 2.3 million clones, less than 95% seen once, with around 0.4% in the top ten. This CDR3 has 13 amino acids. CDR1 and CDR2 (germline): SGHKS, YYEKEE (reference sequence). V gave up 7 bases and J gave up 3 bases, with 13 bases separating them. A word on this clone: Its specificity is unknown.

Each sample came from a Caucasian adult donor living in Nashville, Tennessee. V gene TRBV5-5 combines with J gene TRBJ1-1; D is possibly TRBD1 (6 bases). The source material was naive CD4+ T cells from PBMCs. The subset here: CD45RA+ positively selected. The receptor comes from a man aged 18 to 30 in good health. Some clones in this sample may be carry-over from other donors' samples. The CDR3 DNA sequence: TGTGCCAGCCAAAGACAGGATTACACTGAAGCTTTCTTT. The encoded protein is CASQRQDYTEAFF.